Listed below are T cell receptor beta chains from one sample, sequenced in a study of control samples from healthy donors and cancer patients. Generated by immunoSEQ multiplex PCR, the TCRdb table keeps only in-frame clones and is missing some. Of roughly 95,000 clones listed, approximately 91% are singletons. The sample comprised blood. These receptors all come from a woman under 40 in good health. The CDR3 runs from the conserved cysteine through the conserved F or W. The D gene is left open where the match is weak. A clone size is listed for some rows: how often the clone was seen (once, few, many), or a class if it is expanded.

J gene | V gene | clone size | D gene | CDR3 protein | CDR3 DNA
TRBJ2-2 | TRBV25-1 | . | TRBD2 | CASSSGSGTGELFF | TGTGCCAGCAGTAGCGGGAGTGGGACCGGGGAGCTGTTTTTT
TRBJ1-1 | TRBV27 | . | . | CASSPHEAARNTEAFF | TGTGCCAGCAGTCCACATGAGGCAGCCCGGAACACTGAAGCTTTCTTT
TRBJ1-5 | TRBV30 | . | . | CAWSPLNSNQPQHF | TGTGCCTGGAGTCCTCTAAATAGCAATCAGCCCCAGCATTTT
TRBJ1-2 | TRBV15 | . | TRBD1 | CATQTRTGGNGYTF | TGTGCCACCCAAACCAGGACAGGGGGGAATGGCTACACCTTC
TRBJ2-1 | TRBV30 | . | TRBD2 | CAWSATRTSGGPNEQFF | TGTGCCTGGAGTGCGACAAGGACTAGCGGGGGGCCCAATGAGCAGTTCTTC
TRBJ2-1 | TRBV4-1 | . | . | CASSPSPIYYNEQFF | TGCGCCAGCAGCCCGTCCCCCATCTACTACAATGAGCAGTTCTTC
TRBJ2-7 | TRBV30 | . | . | CAWSALYEQYF | TGTGCCTGGAGTGCGTTATACGAGCAGTACTTC
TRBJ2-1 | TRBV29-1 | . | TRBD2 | CSVGLAGDNEQFF | TGCAGCGTTGGACTAGCGGGAGATAATGAGCAGTTCTTC
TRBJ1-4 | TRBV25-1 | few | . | CASSESRDNEKLFF | TGTGCCAGCAGTGAATCCAGGGATAATGAAAAACTGTTTTTT
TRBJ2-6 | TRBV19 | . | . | CASTTLRADSGANVLTF | TGTGCCAGTACAACCCTCCGGGCCGATTCTGGGGCCAACGTCCTGACTTTC
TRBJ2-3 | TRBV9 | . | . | CASSVGVGGGTDTQYF | TGTGCCAGCAGCGTAGGGGTGGGAGGAGGGACAGATACGCAGTATTTT
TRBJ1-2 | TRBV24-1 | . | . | CATSSQANYGYTF | TGTGCCACCAGTTCCCAGGCTAACTATGGCTACACCTTC
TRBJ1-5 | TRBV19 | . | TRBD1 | CASSTGHRGGNQPQHF | TGTGCCAGTAGTACGGGGCACAGGGGAGGCAATCAGCCCCAGCATTTT
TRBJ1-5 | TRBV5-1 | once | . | CASSLGEEYNQPQHF | TGCGCCAGCAGCTTGGGGGAGGAGTACAATCAGCCCCAGCATTTT
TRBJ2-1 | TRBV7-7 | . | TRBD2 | CASSLKAGGYNEQFF | TGTGCCAGCAGCTTAAAGGCGGGGGGCTACAATGAGCAGTTCTTC
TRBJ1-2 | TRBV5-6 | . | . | CASSFDSNYGYTF | TGTGCCAGCAGCTTCGACAGTAACTATGGCTACACCTTC